The T cell receptor beta chain under discussion was sequenced for a study of cytomegalovirus exposure and HLA in healthy donors (dated by TCRdb to about 2017). With respect to the entire study: An earlier analysis of fewer than 750 of the donors reported approximately 280 Gb of sequence data and some 110 million unique TCR beta sequences obtained from 150 million to 200 million T cells. An early release covering roughly 600 HLA-typed donors comprised 300 to 350 gigabases of sequencing data and around 80 million unique TCR sequences. Of the roughly 410 genotyped donors, 70% to 90% were placed in the genetic ancestry cluster associated with self-reported Caucasian donors. The study aimed to test whether cataloging public T cell receptors could reveal signatures of past pathogen exposure. The study used immunosequencing to profile the T cell repertoires of hundreds of subjects and linked those repertoires to cytomegalovirus serostatus. Along with the approximately 600-subject first cohort, a separate validation cohort of over 90 different subjects was used. To predict cytomegalovirus infection status, the study brought together high-throughput TCR immunosequencing, statistical association of individual TCRs with disease status, and machine learning. A later analysis re-analyzed previously published TCR beta repertoires from roughly 630 donors and added high-resolution HLA genotyping to study TCR occurrence patterns. In the later analysis, no new phenotypic data were used to find candidate immune exposures; instead, reliance was placed on TCR beta sequences and their occurrence across donors. An earlier analysis of approximately 630 of the donors applied high-throughput TCR beta sequencing to assess whether each TCR beta V gene segment acted as functional or pseudogenic. Alongside the repertoire data, information on donor age, sex, ethnicity and CMV serostatus was compiled. Genome-wide SNP genotypes for about 65% of the 666 donors were used in a later genetic analysis, which treated that subset as a discovery cohort. All discovery cohort repertoires had been generated using a single sequencing platform. HLA typing covered class I and class II loci at four-digit resolution. The number of typed donors differed by locus: roughly 620-630 for A, B, C, DRB1 and DQB1; 500 to 550 for DQA1; 600 to 610 for DPA1; and roughly 450 for DPB1. A handful of DR-DQ haplotypes were handled as single units for association and clustering because linkage in the cohort was strong. Across approximately 400 genotyped donors of the cohort, an average of approximately 220,000 unique TCR beta nucleotide sequences per donor were sequenced, and around 19% of those sequences were non-productive. General conclusions and limits of the study: The presence/absence analyses assumed that sequencing depth was roughly uniform across donors, and that assumption may not be true. A further reported finding was that TCR beta sequences accurately predicted the HLA-A and HLA-B alleles for most subjects in the first cohort. According to a later genetic analysis, donors in an Asian-associated ancestry cluster had fewer N-insertions in productive TCRs than the approximately 690-donor mean. When HLA alleles, especially DR and DQ, strongly co-occurred, attributing TCR associations to individual alleles was difficult. A few of the identified cytomegalovirus-associated TCR beta chains were confirmed in vitro to be specific for cytomegalovirus antigens. A cluster of highly shared sequence variants was judged likely to represent a technical artifact of the sequencing pipeline. A later analysis reported that several top co-occurrence clusters appeared linked to parvovirus B19, influenza, CMV and Epstein-Barr virus. Most TCR sequences were seen in very few donors, while some public TCRs were found in many individuals. CMV serostatus was the only immune exposure information available for the cohort. In both the original and validation cohorts, the classifier was reported to diagnose cytomegalovirus status with high specificity and sensitivity. Because HLA typing was missing for some donors at each locus, association tests included only the typed subset. A later analysis found that most CMV-associated TCR beta chains appeared HLA-restricted, with HLA associations seemingly driven largely by CMV exposure. Broadly in line with IMGT annotations, most TCR beta V segments showed up in productive rearrangements about 87% or about 30% of the time in an earlier analysis of some 590 of the donors. The 87-base-pair reads could not distinguish some IMGT-functional V segments, including TRBV6-2 and TRBV6-3, so those segments were excluded. In a later analysis, HLA-associated TCR beta chains showed more clonal expansion and lower generation probabilities than non-associated chains that were equally common. A later analysis associated 16,951 TCR beta sequences with specific HLA alleles at a false discovery rate of 0.05. Correlated functional status among segregating V segments might be attributable to linkage disequilibrium, but an unknown experimental factor could not be ruled out. In this cohort, only TCR beta chains were sequenced, and detectable features were limited by the absence of alpha or paired-chain data. V-gene and J-gene trimming of TCR beta chains was associated with a missense DCLRE1C variant in a later genetic analysis, and the association was replicated in an independent cohort. Fewer than 20 rarely observed V segments, including chromosome 9 orphons, were excluded from the earlier analysis of a few hundred of the donors because counts were too low. The study gave a list of roughly 150 TCR beta chains associated with cytomegalovirus. A later analysis found that TCR association rates varied across HLA loci, with DRB1 alleles showing the most associated TCRs and HLA-C alleles the fewest. According to the authors, the approach could potentially be generalized to other disease states and immunological phenotypes.

As to this clone: The antigen it recognizes is unknown. The input lacks base qualities; no much larger clone sits a single base away.

The library came from the immunoSEQ multiplex PCR assay. The multiplex PCR relied on a mix of 60 forward primers for TCR Vbeta segments and 13 reverse primers for TCR Jbeta segments. A multiplex PCR assay on genomic DNA amplified the CDR3 region of rearranged TCR beta genes. On the Illumina HiSeq System, the amplified TCR beta libraries were sequenced as 87-base-pair reads. As for the original processing: A later analysis tallied roughly 76 million unique TCR beta chains across the 666 repertoires, and about 10 million of those chains were shared by two or more donors. Raw reads were error-corrected and collapsed into unique sequences with a nearest-neighbor algorithm that merged closely related sequences to remove PCR and sequencing errors. Alignment of CDR3 sequences to IMGT reference sequences was used to assign V, D and J gene segments. For a sequence to be retained, a match of at least six nucleotides was required to both a V gene segment and a J gene segment. Rearrangements were called productive when the CDR3 lacked stop codons and stayed in frame with V and J; all others were non-productive. CDR3 was defined by IMGT convention, running from the second conserved V-encoded cysteine to the conserved J-encoded phenylalanine. The earlier analysis of 587 of the donors excluded any sequence lacking an unambiguous match to a single V gene segment. In an earlier analysis of approximately 500 of the donors, a V segment was called functional when productive rearrangements were above 56.7%, and segregating when the standard deviation between donors exceeded 5%. A statistical classification framework was built to diagnose cytomegalovirus status from the catalog of TCR beta chain sequences. A later analysis assigned V and J genes by comparing TCR nucleotide sequences with IMGT/GENE-DB human TR gene sequences. The TCRdist pipeline was used in a later analysis to assign CDR3 sequences and most-parsimonious VDJ recombination scenarios. In a later analysis, each TCR beta chain was defined by its CDR3 amino acid sequence together with its V-gene family, and reads lacking a unique V-gene family were excluded. In a later analysis, fewer than 600 highly shared, low-generation-probability nucleotide sequences were removed to address suspected cross-contamination and a sequencing artifact. In a later analysis, a clonal expansion index for each public chain was calculated from normalized within-repertoire ranks of inferred template counts. In a later analysis, generation probabilities were computed using a VDJ recombination model fitted to out-of-frame rearrangements, and the results were checked against IGoR. A later analysis scored TCR-TCR, TCR-HLA and TCR-CMV co-occurrence with hypergeometric tests, applying a repertoire-size bias correction to TCR pairs. A later analysis estimated false discovery rates by permuting HLA or CMV assignments 20 times. In a later analysis, co-occurring TCRs were grouped with DBSCAN, and TCRdist sequence similarity was added when clustering was performed within HLA-allele-positive subsets. Co-occurrence clustering excluded repertoires with fewer than 30,000 or more than 120,000 public chains, plus five with anomalous nucleotide sharing. The immuneACCESS repertoire file appears here via TCRdb, limited to in-frame rearrangements. These files lack a portion of the clones; in checked studies, under half of the deficit traces to unresolved V genes, and the cause of the others is not known. The DNA gave D and trimming, while V, J and clone size come from that table. This sample comprises some 130,000 clones, 75% to 90% of them detected only once. In total, the top ten clones hold 2% to 3% of the sample.

In total, roughly 710 healthy bone marrow donors made up the cohort. At the time of sampling, all cohort members were nominally healthy, though unrecorded immune exposures were likely present. The donor was CMV seronegative and was included in the group of over 300 seronegative cohort members. Each donor provided a peripheral blood sample, and peripheral blood mononuclear cells were used for TCR beta sequencing. Genomic DNA extraction from the blood cell samples was performed with the Qiagen DNeasy Blood Extraction Kit. The CDR3 runs 14 residues from the cysteine to the phenylalanine. Only the CDR3 DNA stays, 42 bases, in frame from base 1. After removal of 5 bases from V and 7 bases from J, the junction retains 10 bases not matched to a gene. CDR1 LNHDA and CDR2 SQIVND were looked up in the germline V gene (reference sequence).

This TCR derives from a man aged 25 to 45 in good health and CMV-seronegative. The specimen sequenced was PBMCs. The rearrangement joined TRBV19 to TRBJ1-2; 7 bases in the middle match TRBD1. The CDR3 region has the sequence CASSERQGSRGYTF. The sequenced DNA: TGTGCCAGTAGTGAGCGACAGGGCTCGCGTGGCTACACCTTC.